The 6 T cell receptor beta chains listed next were all sequenced from one sample in a study of memory CD4+ T cells and cytomegalovirus serostatus. The method was immunoSEQ multiplex PCR; TCRdb's version includes in-frame clones alone and lacks a portion of them. The sample lists tens of thousands of clones, roughly 76% occurring once. The sort gate was single viable CD3+CD4+CD8-CD45RO+ cells for memory CD4+ T cells. Sequencing was performed on memory CD4+ T cells from blood. These receptors were obtained from an adult in good health and CMV-seronegative.

This clone has only one observation. CDR3 DNA: TGTGCCAGCAGTTTAGCGGGGGACGTCACAGATACGCAGTATTTT. Encoded protein: CASSLAGDVTDTQYF. The rearrangement joins TRBV6-5 to TRBJ2-3; 9 positions agree with TRBD2. Germline trimming cut 4 bases from V and 2 bases from J; bases unmatched to any gene: 4. The CDR3 runs to 15 residues. Germline V gene lookup returns CDR1 MNHEY and CDR2 SVGAGI.

This chain joins TRBV7-2 and TRBJ2-6, with D perhaps given as TRBD1 or TRBD2 (5 bases each). Between the trimmed V and J ends, which lost 0 bases and 1 base, there was a span of 10 bases. This CDR3 has 17 amino acids. From germline, CDR1 is SGHTA and CDR2 FQGNSA. CDR3 in amino acids: CASSLAGTLSGANVLTF. CDR3 DNA: TGTGCCAGCAGCTTAGCAGGGACCCTTTCTGGGGCCAACGTCCTGACTTTC.

Comment on this clone: Sequence at one end of the junction differs from germline and may be a read error. The CDR3 sequence: CASSFGTGYEQYF. The CDR3 region has the DNA TGTGCTAGCAGCTTCGGGACAGGCTACGAGCAGTACTTC. The rearrangement links TRBV7-7 to TRBJ2-7, with 8 positions matching TRBD1. The CDR3 spans 13 residues. CDR1 is SSHAT, CDR2 FNYEAQ, per germline (reference sequence). Filled out from reference TRBV7-7 and TRBJ2-7, the complete variable domain reads GAGVSQSPRYKVTKRGQDVTLRCDPISSHATLYWYQQALGQGPEFLTYFNYEAQPDKSGLPSDRFSAERPEGSISTLTIQRTEQRDSAMYRCASSFGTGYEQYFGPGTRLTVT.

The rearrangement uses TRBV13 and TRBJ1-1; D is uncertain. The V end lost 1 base, the J end lost 6 bases, and 12 bases lay between the germline ends. The CDR3 is made up of 14 amino acids. Germline V gene lookup returns CDR1 PRHDT and CDR2 FYEKMQ (reference sequence). CDR3 in DNA: TGTGCCAGCAGCTTAGATGTCCCGGGAGCTGAAGCTTTCTTT. The encoded protein is CASSLDVPGAEAFF.

This clone has just a few counts. This rearrangement joins TRBV6-5 to TRBJ2-7; perhaps D is TRBD1 or TRBD2 (6 bases each). Germline CDR1 and CDR2: MNHEY and SVGAGI. CDR3 size: 14 residues. The ends were cut back, 2 bases at V and 3 bases at J, with 11 bases in the middle. In DNA, the CDR3 is TGTGCCAGCAGTTACAAGGGGGGAGACTACGAGCAGTACTTC. It encodes CASSYKGGDYEQYF.

This clone was observed once. The chain carries TRBV28 and TRBJ2-1; 8 nucleotides align to TRBD2. The length of the CDR3 is 14 residues. J gave up 8 bases and V 11 bases, and 14 bases lay outside the gene matches. Looked up from germline, CDR1 is MDHEN and CDR2 is SYDVKM. The CDR3 region is CACGKREGLDEQFF. The DNA for the CDR3 is TGTGCCTGCGGAAAACGGGAGGGCCTGGATGAGCAGTTCTTC. The variable domain in full, completed from reference TRBV28 and TRBJ2-1, reads DVKVTQSSRYLVKRTGEKVFLECVQDMDHENMFWYRQDPGLGLRLIYFSYDVKMKEKGDIPEGYSVSREKKERFSLILESASTNQTSMYLCACGKREGLDEQFFGPGTRLTVL.